What follows is one TCR beta chain and its context. The data derive from a study of shared clonotypes between healthy human individuals. The germline gives CDR1 SGHDN, CDR2 FVKESK. The CDR3 totals 13 residues. The V and J ends lost 0 bases and 2 bases respectively, with 2 bases between them. Assay used: immunoSEQ multiplex PCR; TCRdb lists only in-frame clones, some missing. The repertoire has about 330,000 clones, over 75% of them found once; the top ten carry around 16%. The chain joins TRBV14 to TRBJ1-5; D call uncertain. Sequencing was performed on memory CD8+ T cells sorted from blood. Noted subset: CD45RO+ cells pooled with CCR7-negative TemRA cells. This TCR was recovered from a young man in good health. CDR3 bases: TGTGCCAGCAGCCAAGATGGCAATCAGCCCCAGCATTTT. Amino acid sequence: CASSQDGNQPQHF.